This T cell receptor beta chain was captured in a study of breast tumors, draining lymph nodes, adjacent tissues. Study-wide points: Tumor repertoires ranked between lymph nodes and nontumor tissue in diversity, with V and J gene preferences.

TCRdb re-derived calls from the multiplex PCR reads in MiXCR, one entry per CDR3 protein. The sample includes about 63,000 distinct CDR3 sequences, 57% of them seen just once. Deletions cut 10 bases from V and 5 bases from J, with 12 bases between. Germline V gives CDR1 ENHRY, CDR2 SYGVKD. The length of the CDR3 is 13 residues. This clonotype came up once. No antigen is known for it. The clonotype comes from a female donor with breast cancer. Some clones in this sample may be carry-over from other donors' samples. The J gene is TRBJ1-6, the V gene TRBV10-3; D might be TRBD1 (6 bases). Sequencing was done on a sample of breast tumor tissue. The CDR3 loop reads CASGQTHNSPLHF. CDR3 bases: TGTGCCAGCGGACAGACCCATAATTCACCCCTCCACTTT.